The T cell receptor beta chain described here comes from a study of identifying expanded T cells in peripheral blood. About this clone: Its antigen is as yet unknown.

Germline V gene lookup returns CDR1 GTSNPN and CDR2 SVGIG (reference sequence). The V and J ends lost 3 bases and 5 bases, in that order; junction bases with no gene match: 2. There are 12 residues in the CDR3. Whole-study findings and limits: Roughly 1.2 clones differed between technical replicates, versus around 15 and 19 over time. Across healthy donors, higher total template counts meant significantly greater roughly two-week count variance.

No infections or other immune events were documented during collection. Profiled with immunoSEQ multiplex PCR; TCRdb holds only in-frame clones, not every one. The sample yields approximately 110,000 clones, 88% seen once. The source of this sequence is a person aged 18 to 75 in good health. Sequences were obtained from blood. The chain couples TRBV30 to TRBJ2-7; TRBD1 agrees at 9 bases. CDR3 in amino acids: CAWRDRGHEQYF. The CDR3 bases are TGTGCCTGGAGGGACAGGGGCCACGAGCAGTACTTC.